The clone carrying this T cell receptor (beta chain) was counted many times. Its specificity is unknown. The sample originates from a study of early T cells in non-severe SARS-CoV-2 infection. About the research overall: Whole-blood bulk RNA, unsorted, was sequenced, and chains were unpaired. Study results and limitations: The study's VDJdb matching favored anti-spike CD8 responses and missed private and CD4 specificities.

Attachment of unique molecular identifiers was made to individual cDNA molecules. MiXCR, applied by TCRdb to the 5' RACE reads, yields one record per CDR3 protein. Of around 84,000 distinct CDR3 sequences in the sample, 13% to 15% were seen once. Germline CDR1 and CDR2: SGHRS and YFSETQ. The V segment lost 3 bases and the J segment 3 bases; nucleotides outside the gene matches: 9. This CDR3 spans 18 amino acids. The receptor's source is an adult who was a healthcare worker with PCR-confirmed SARS-CoV-2 infection or an uninfected control (not recorded which). The gene calls are TRBV5-1 and TRBJ2-1; TRBD2 matches 13 bases. The sample taken for sequencing was whole blood. For the CDR3, the DNA is TGCGCCAGCAGCTGGACTAGCGGGAGTCCTCAAATCTACAATGAGCAGTTCTTC. Encoded protein: CASSWTSGSPQIYNEQFF.